This T cell receptor beta chain was sequenced during a study of CD8+ T cells in alopecia areata. As to treatment: oral pan-JAK inhibitor, 5-10 mg twice daily. Isolated RNA was reverse transcribed into cDNA used as the sequencing template. Assay used: immunoSEQ multiplex PCR; TCRdb lists only in-frame clones, some missing. In the table there are around 190,000 clones, approximately 56% of which are singletons. This sample comprised CD4+ T cells sorted from blood, obtained at week 4, from a patient treated with tofacitinib. The sequence was obtained from a human donor with alopecia areata.

The CDR3 sequence is CSVVDRIFGGYTF. DNA of the CDR3: TGCAGCGTTGTGGACAGGATCTTTGGTGGCTACACCTTC. The chain joins TRBV29-1 to TRBJ1-2; 7 nucleotides align to TRBD1. The CDR3 contains 13 residues. Germline CDR1 SQVTM, CDR2 ANQGSEA. Germline trimming cut 4 bases from V and 7 bases from J; bases unmatched to any gene: 9.